The T cell receptor beta chain described here comes from a study of neoadjuvant anti-PD-1 for oral cavity cancer (dated by TCRdb to the early 2020s). Context from the whole study: Three to four biweekly doses of nivolumab at 3 mg/kg were mostly administered to patients before curative-intent surgical resection. There were 12 patients in the parent correlative cohort, and the response rate was around 30%. Responders were defined as patients with complete response, partial response or stable disease by RECIST 1.1; non-responders were defined as patients with progression. A fourth nivolumab dose was given around day 43 to patients without progression, and definitive surgical resection was performed in those patients on days 50-56.

General study outcomes and caveats: Higher pretreatment blood TCRbeta clonality and lower post-treatment tumor TCRbeta clonality were correlated with higher pretreatment blood Treg/Th17 ratios. Only a few patients per response group were included in the TCR analyses, and the authors called for validation in larger cohorts. Within PBMCs, T cell clonality (Gini index) was significantly higher in non-responders than responders after neoadjuvant nivolumab.

PBMC libraries used mostly 480 ng of input genomic DNA for deep sequencing, with six replicates per sample. TCRbeta libraries were prepared with the immunoSEQ hsTCRbeta kit according to the manufacturer's instructions. The completed libraries were mixed into a single pool at 3 nM, then sequenced with an Illumina NovaSeq 6000 S4 flow cell. In the authors' own workflow: Raw data preprocessing and quality control were performed with the immunoSEQ Analyzer. The analysis was restricted to productive rearrangements, with each unique CDR3 amino acid sequence defining a clonotype. Repertoire clonality was estimated as the Gini-Simpson index, computed with the R package tcR. Gini indices were compared with Student's t test, and associations with tumor size change were assessed by Pearson correlation. This immuneACCESS table, as held by TCRdb, lists in-frame sequences with V and J called but not all clones. Of the missing ones, under half trace to an unresolved V gene in checked studies; the others have no known cause. V, J and clone size are those of that table, while D and trimming were read from the DNA. This sample has about 15,000 clones in its table, and roughly 74% of those were observed once. The biggest ten clones account for 2.5% to 3.5% of the sample.

From cysteine to phenylalanine, the CDR3 is 16 amino acids long. Only the CDR3 region is kept as DNA, spanning 48 bases read in frame from base 1. V is trimmed back by 6 bases and J by 5 bases, and the junction contains 6 bases that no gene match accounts for. Taken from the germline V gene (reference sequence), the CDR1 and CDR2 loops are SGHKS and YYEKEE. A note on this clone: Its antigen is currently not known. Base-call qualities are not available, and no considerably larger clone is one nucleotide away.

This sample's time point label indicates: before neoadjuvant nivolumab. The patients had newly diagnosed stage II-IVA oral cavity squamous cell carcinoma and had not received any prior systemic or radiation treatment. The cohort consisted of patients with HPV-negative, locally advanced oral cavity squamous cell carcinoma. Peripheral blood mononuclear cells were analyzed directly and were not maintained or expanded in culture. Samples were obtained from a longitudinal correlative study of a single-arm phase II trial of neoadjuvant nivolumab in oral cavity squamous cell carcinoma. Genomic DNA-based TCRbeta sequencing was performed on subject-matched pre- and post-treatment PBMCs and tumors from three responders and three non-responders. Peripheral blood mononuclear cells were collected once before nivolumab treatment and again after treatment, at the time of surgery. Genomic DNA was isolated from PBMCs using the Maxwell RSC DNA from Cells kit.

This receptor was taken from a person between 40 and 80 years old with oral cavity squamous cell carcinoma. The sample consisted of PBMCs, taken before nivolumab (anti-PD-1) treatment. The rearranged chain carries TRBV5-5 and TRBJ2-2; 14 bases in the junction line up with TRBD2. The CDR3 reads CASTRGTSGGTGELFF. The nucleotides are TGTGCCAGCACCCGTGGGACTAGCGGGGGAACCGGGGAGCTGTTTTTT.